This T cell receptor beta chain was found in a study of T cell responses to AZD1222 COVID-19 vaccine. Notes on the study in general: At study baseline, merely about 6 AZD1222 recipients were seropositive. In all cases, repertoires were sampled only after the peak T cell response.

TCRdb's table, derived via immunoSEQ multiplex PCR, lists solely in-frame clones and lacks some. The sample consists of some 180,000 clones, more than 90% of them appearing once. Germline V gene data show CDR1 as LNHDA and CDR2 as SQIVND (reference sequence). V lost 7 bases and J lost 0, with 18 bases in between. The length of the CDR3 is 17 residues. On this clone: Its specificity is unknown.

This specimen consisted of peripheral blood, obtained 28 days after the second dose of the MenACWY control vaccine. The genes are TRBV19 and TRBJ2-2; the D gene is possibly TRBD2 (5 bases). The origin of this receptor is an adult who received the MenACWY meningococcal vaccine as a control. The DNA for the CDR3 is TGTGCCAGTAAAAATTTAAGGGAGTGGGCGAACACCGGGGAGCTGTTTTTT. Protein product: CASKNLREWANTGELFF.